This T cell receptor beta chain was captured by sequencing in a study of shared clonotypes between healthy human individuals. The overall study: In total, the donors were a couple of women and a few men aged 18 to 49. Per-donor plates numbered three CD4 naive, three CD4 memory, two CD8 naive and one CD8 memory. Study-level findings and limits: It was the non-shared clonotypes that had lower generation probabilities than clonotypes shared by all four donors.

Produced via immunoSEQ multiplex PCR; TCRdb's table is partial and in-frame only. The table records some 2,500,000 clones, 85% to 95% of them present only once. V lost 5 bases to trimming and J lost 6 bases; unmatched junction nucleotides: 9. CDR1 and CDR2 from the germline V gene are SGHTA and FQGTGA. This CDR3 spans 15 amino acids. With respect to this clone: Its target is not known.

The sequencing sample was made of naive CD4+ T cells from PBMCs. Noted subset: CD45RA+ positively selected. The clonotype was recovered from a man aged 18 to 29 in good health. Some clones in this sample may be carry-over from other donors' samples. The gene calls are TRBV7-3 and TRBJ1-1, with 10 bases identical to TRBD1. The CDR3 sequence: CASSDRGLPGAEAFF. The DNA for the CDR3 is TGTGCCAGCAGCGACAGGGGGCTGCCAGGGGCTGAAGCTTTCTTT.